The 8 T cell receptor beta chains in this list originate from one sample, sequenced in a study of OX40 agonist ivuxolimab in advanced cancers. Data came from immunoSEQ multiplex PCR; TCRdb stores just in-frame clones and leaves some out. The sample includes 75,000 to 100,000 clones, approximately 91% seen only once; the top ten take roughly 0.75%. Sample: CD4+ or CD8+ T cells sorted from blood, taken in a trial of the OX40 agonist ivuxolimab. Receptors were obtained from an adult with an advanced solid tumor such as melanoma, head and neck, liver or kidney cancer.

The chain couples TRBV28 to TRBJ2-3; 7 positions match TRBD1. The CDR3 loop spans 12 amino acids. Germline V gene sequence: CDR1 MDHEN, CDR2 SYDVKM. V was clipped by 6 bases and J by 7 bases; unmatched bases: 4. CDR3 in amino acids: CASSPRGYTQYF. CDR3 DNA sequence: TGTGCCAGCAGCCCCAGGGGGTATACGCAGTATTTT.

The rearrangement joins TRBV19 to TRBJ1-6; a weak D match, TRBD1 (6 bases). Germline CDR1 and CDR2: LNHDA and SQIVND (reference sequence). V was clipped by 6 bases and J by 7 bases, with 16 bases between them. The CDR3 totals 15 residues. CDR3 residues: CASREQGLGNSPLHF. CDR3 bases: TGTGCCAGTAGAGAACAGGGTTTGGGGAATTCACCCCTCCACTTT.

CDR3 in amino acids: CASSRDGTYNEQFF. The CDR3 region has the DNA TGTGCCAGCAGCCGGGACGGGACCTACAATGAGCAGTTCTTC. The chain has TRBV9 and TRBJ2-1; perhaps D is TRBD1 or TRBD2 (5 bases each). The CDR3 consists of 14 residues. Trimming took 4 bases from V and 2 from J, leaving 10 bases between them. CDR1 SGDLS and CDR2 YYNGEE come from the germline V gene.

The chain links TRBV28 to TRBJ1-5; D may be TRBD1 (5 bases). V dropped 6 bases and J dropped 6 bases, with 18 bases sitting between them. The V gene's germline CDR1 is MDHEN and CDR2 SYDVKM. This CDR3 is 15 amino acids long. The CDR3 DNA reads as TGTGCCAGCAGGCCCCAGGGACGGGGTAGTCAGCCCCAGCATTTT. Translated, it gives CASRPQGRGSQPQHF.

The chain is built from TRBV9 and TRBJ1-3, with D uncertain. There are 19 residues in the CDR3. With 0 bases removed from V and 0 bases from J, the gap between germline ends came to 19 bases. The germline gives CDR1 SGDLS, CDR2 YYNGEE. The CDR3 loop reads CASSVATEGGLNSGNTIYF. In nucleotides, the CDR3 is TGTGCCAGCAGCGTAGCTACGGAGGGAGGATTAAACTCTGGAAACACCATATATTTT.

This chain uses TRBV5-1 with TRBJ2-1, with D maybe TRBD1 (6 bases). Trimming cost V 2 bases and J 1 base, with 7 bases left between them. Germline lookup yields CDR1 SGHRS and CDR2 YFSETQ. This CDR3 is built from 14 residues. CDR3 sequence reads: CASSLTGSYNEQFF. In DNA, the CDR3 is TGCGCCAGCAGCTTAACAGGGTCCTACAATGAGCAGTTCTTC.

This chain connects TRBV5-1 to TRBJ2-1, with 8 positions matching TRBD1. V shed 0 bases, J shed 6 bases, and the junction held 5 bases outside the gene matches. CDR1 is SGHRS and CDR2 is YFSETQ in the germline V gene. The CDR3 is 15 residues long. The CDR3 region is CASSLAGQGPNEQFF. The CDR3 region has the DNA TGCGCCAGCAGCTTGGCCGGACAGGGCCCCAATGAGCAGTTCTTC.

The rearrangement uses TRBV28 and TRBJ2-7; a weak D match, TRBD2 (5 bases). The CDR3 runs to 16 residues. Germline V gene sequence: CDR1 MDHEN, CDR2 SYDVKM. V was pared by 4 bases and J by 0 bases, with 16 bases between. CDR3 coding DNA: TGTGCCAGCAGTTCCGGACTCAGCTTTAGCTCCTACGAGCAGTACTTC. As protein: CASSSGLSFSSYEQYF.